Sequencing of this TCR beta chain was carried out in a study of shared clonotypes between healthy human individuals. Generated by immunoSEQ multiplex PCR, the TCRdb table keeps only in-frame clones and is missing some. This table holds about 680,000 clones, about 90% found once. Study-wide points: Four donors had roughly 5% of their naive CD4 clonotypes in common.

This clone was seen once. Antigen unknown. Naivety among CD8 cells was defined by CD45RO negativity and positive CCR7 selection, thereby excluding terminally differentiated effector memory CD45RA+ cells. Sequenced material: naive CD8+ T cells sorted from blood. The receptor comes from a man aged 25-45 years in good health.

The CDR3 reads CASRDRDHNEQFF. In DNA form, the CDR3 reads TGTGCCAGCAGGGACAGGGACCACAATGAGCAGTTCTTC. This chain joins TRBV6-7 and TRBJ2-1, with 8 bases that match TRBD1. TRBV6-7 is placed among ORFs of uncertain function. Unmatched junction bases numbered 3, after V lost 6 bases and J lost 5 bases. The CDR3 runs 13 residues.